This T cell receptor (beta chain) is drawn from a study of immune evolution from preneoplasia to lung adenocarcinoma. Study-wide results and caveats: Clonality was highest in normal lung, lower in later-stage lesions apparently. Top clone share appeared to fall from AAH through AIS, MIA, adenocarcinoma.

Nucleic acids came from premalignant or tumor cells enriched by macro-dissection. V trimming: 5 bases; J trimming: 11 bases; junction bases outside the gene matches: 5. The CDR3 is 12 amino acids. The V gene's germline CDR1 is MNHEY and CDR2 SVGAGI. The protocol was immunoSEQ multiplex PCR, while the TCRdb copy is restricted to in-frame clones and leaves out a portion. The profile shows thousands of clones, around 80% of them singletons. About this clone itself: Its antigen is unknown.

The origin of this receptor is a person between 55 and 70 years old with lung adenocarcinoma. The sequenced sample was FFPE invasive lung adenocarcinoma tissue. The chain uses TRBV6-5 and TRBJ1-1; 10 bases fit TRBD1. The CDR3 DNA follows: TGTGCCAGCAGTCCCTTGGGACAGGGGGCTTTCTTT. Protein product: CASSPLGQGAFF.